This T cell receptor beta chain appears in the sequencing data of a study of regulatory T cells in long-lasting Graves disease (TCRdb year 2021). In the study overall: Persistent Graves' disease was defined as persistently positive TSH receptor autoantibodies together with antithyroid drug treatment for over 5 years. The study took place in China and was registered as a clinical trial. Persistent Graves' disease patients in the clinical cohort had taken antithyroid drugs for around 10 years on average. Patients with persistent Graves' disease were compared with patients with newly diagnosed Graves' disease using TCR sequencing and RNA sequencing of peripheral blood. A total of about 35 samples underwent TCR sequencing, from roughly 13 patients with persistent Graves' disease and about 20 patients with newly diagnosed Graves' disease. Broad study findings and their caveats: A larger number of public clonotypes was shared among persistent patients (over 2,500) than among newly diagnosed patients (approximately 1,000). Persistent Graves' disease patients showed lower TCR Shannon entropy and fewer highly expanded clones than newly diagnosed patients, suggesting clonal expansion. Preferential use of TRBV28, TRBJ1-2 and TRBJ2-5 was observed in persistent disease, whereas TRBV20-1 and TRBJ2-1 were favored in newly diagnosed disease. The small sample size was acknowledged by the authors as a limitation that may reduce accuracy. The study examined only peripheral blood because the primary lesion, thyroid tissue, could not be accessed. Only the TCR beta chain was sequenced and analyzed.

From cysteine to phenylalanine, the CDR3 is 14 amino acids long. CDR3 DNA only is kept here, 42 bases in frame from base 1. Per the germline V gene, MNHEY is the CDR1 and SVGEGT is the CDR2. V and J are trimmed by 10 bases and 6 bases, and the gene matches miss 13 bases of the junction. To prepare the library, multiplex PCR was applied. Sequencer: Illumina HiSeq 4000. CDR3 regions were amplified by Arm-PCR with iRepertoire HTBI primers to construct TCR beta libraries. Before sequencing, the PCR products underwent gel purification. The authors' analysis ran thus. Gene usage analysis of CDR3 amino acid clonotypes used the 62 TRBV and about 14 TRBJ segments found across samples. Filtered high-quality paired reads were merged into contigs using COPE and FqMerger. Contigs were aligned with BLAST to IMGT TRBV, TRBD and TRBJ reference genes, and CDR3 was defined per IMGT. Clonotypes above 0.1% frequency were classified as highly expanded clones. Shannon entropy served as the measure of repertoire diversity, while the Gini coefficient captured V-J evenness. A clonotype was considered public if more than one individual shared it. Starting from the raw public reads, TCRdb applied fastp trimming at Q25, assembled clones with MiXCR and retained in-frame beta chains. Rows with one shared CDR3 protein collapse into an entry with the most common genes and DNA. The V and J calls and clone size come from TCRdb's table, not from the authors' own analysis. A total of 300,000 or so distinct CDR3 sequences appear in this sample, roughly a fifth of them only once. The ten top clones hold 25% to 30% of the sample.

About this clonotype: Its binding antigen is unknown. The record has no base qualities; no much larger clone is one base away.

Interpreted using the paper, the time point label stands for: persistent/refractory GD, antithyroid drugs over 5 years with positive TRAb. For both TCR sequencing and RNA sequencing, RNA was extracted from PBMCs using TRIzol. Graves' disease was diagnosed according to American Thyroid Association guidelines. Patients for the study were recruited at an endocrinology department in Xi'an, China. Each patient gave approximately 9 milliliters of peripheral blood, collected in an EDTA anticoagulant tube. PBMCs were isolated by Ficoll Paque Plus density gradient separation without further T cell sorting. An Agilent 2100 Bioanalyzer and agarose gel were used to check RNA quality, while a NanoDrop 2000 measured RNA concentration.

The specimen comprised peripheral blood mononuclear cells (PBMCs), sampled when the disease was refractory, from a patient treated with antithyroid drugs. This TCR derives from a female donor with Graves disease. The V gene is TRBV6-2 or TRBV6-3 and the J gene is TRBJ1-2, and TRBD1 matches 8 of the central bases. For the CDR3, the sequence is CATGTGLFLDGYTF. DNA sequence: TGTGCCACCGGGACAGGTCTCTTCTTGGATGGCTACACCTTC.